The present T cell receptor beta chain was sequenced within a study of cytomegalovirus exposure and HLA in healthy donors. The PCR contained 60 Vbeta and 13 Jbeta primers. The protocol was immunoSEQ multiplex PCR, while the TCRdb copy is restricted to in-frame clones and leaves out a portion. The table has 95,000 to 150,000 clones, 75% to 90% seen once. Trimming took off 1 base at V and 6 bases at J, with 9 bases between the two ends. This CDR3 is 13 amino acids long. Germline V gene sequence: CDR1 MGHRA, CDR2 YSYEKL. Study findings and constraints: From TCR beta sequences, most subjects' HLA-A and HLA-B alleles were reportedly predicted accurately.

A note on this clone: No antigen is known for it.

The chain combines TRBV4-1 with TRBJ1-1; D may be TRBD1 (5 bases). The sample comprised PBMCs. The origin of this receptor is a man aged 18-30 years in good health and CMV-seropositive. The chain's CDR3 is CASSQGGGAEAFF. Written as DNA, the CDR3 is TGCGCCAGCAGCCAAGGGGGGGGAGCTGAAGCTTTCTTT.